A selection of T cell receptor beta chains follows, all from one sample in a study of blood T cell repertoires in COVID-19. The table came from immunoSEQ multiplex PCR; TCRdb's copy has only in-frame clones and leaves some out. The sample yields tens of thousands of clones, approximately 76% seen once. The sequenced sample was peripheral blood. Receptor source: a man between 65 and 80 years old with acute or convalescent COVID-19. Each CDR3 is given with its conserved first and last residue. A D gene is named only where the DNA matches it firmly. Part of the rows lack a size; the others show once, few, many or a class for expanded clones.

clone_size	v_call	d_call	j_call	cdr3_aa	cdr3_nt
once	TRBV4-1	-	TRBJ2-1	CASSPGGGLSSYNEQFF	TGCGCCAGCAGCCCCGGCGGGGGCCTGAGCTCCTACAATGAGCAGTTCTTC
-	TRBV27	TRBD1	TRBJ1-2	CASSFSGTGVNYGYTF	TGTGCCAGCAGTTTTTCCGGGACAGGGGTAAACTATGGCTACACCTTC
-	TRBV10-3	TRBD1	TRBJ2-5	CAISLDRAQETQYF	TGTGCCATCAGTTTGGACAGGGCGCAAGAGACCCAGTACTTC
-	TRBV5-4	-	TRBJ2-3	CASSLGRTSTDTQYF	TGTGCCAGCAGCTTGGGCAGGACTAGCACAGATACGCAGTATTTT
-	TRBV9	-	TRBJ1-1	CASSVDQANTEAFF	TGTGCCAGCAGCGTAGATCAGGCGAACACTGAAGCTTTCTTT
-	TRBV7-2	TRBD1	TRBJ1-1	CASSLRQGAGAFF	TGTGCCAGCAGCTTGCGGCAGGGGGCTGGAGCTTTCTTT
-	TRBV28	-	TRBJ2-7	CASQGIYEQYF	TGTGCCTCTCAGGGGATCTACGAGCAGTACTTC
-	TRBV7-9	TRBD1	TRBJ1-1	CASSKGQGAITEAFF	TGTGCCAGCAGCAAGGGACAGGGGGCAATCACTGAAGCTTTCTTT
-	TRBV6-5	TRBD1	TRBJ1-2	CASSNLQDRVGYTF	TGTGCCAGCAGTAATCTGCAGGACAGGGTAGGCTACACCTTC
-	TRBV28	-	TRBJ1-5	CASSLRQPYSNQPQHF	TGTGCCAGCAGTTTACGACAGCCCTATAGCAATCAGCCCCAGCATTTT
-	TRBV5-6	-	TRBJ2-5	CASTDYTRPGEETQYF	TGTGCCAGCACCGACTATACCCGGCCCGGCGAGGAGACCCAGTACTTC
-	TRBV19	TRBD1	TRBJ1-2	CASSPSGGAHYGYTF	TGTGCCAGTAGTCCTTCAGGGGGCGCGCACTATGGCTACACCTTC
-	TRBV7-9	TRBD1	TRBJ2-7	CASSLRGLRDEQYF	TGTGCCAGCAGCTTAAGGGGGCTTAGAGACGAGCAGTACTTC
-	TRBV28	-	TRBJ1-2	CASSSSTGFNYGYTF	TGTGCCAGCAGTTCCTCGACAGGCTTTAACTATGGCTACACCTTC
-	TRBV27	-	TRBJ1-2	CASSLNSLYGYTF	TGTGCCAGCAGTTTAAACAGCCTCTATGGCTACACCTTC
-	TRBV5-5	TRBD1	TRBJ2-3	CASSSGTASTDTQYF	TGTGCCAGCAGCTCAGGGACAGCTAGCACAGATACGCAGTATTTT
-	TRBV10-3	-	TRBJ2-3	CAISEEGGLITDTQYF	TGTGCCATCAGTGAGGAGGGCGGTCTTATCACAGATACGCAGTATTTT
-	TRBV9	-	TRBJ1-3	CASSSEYTIYF	TGTGCCAGCAGCTCTGAGTACACCATATATTTT
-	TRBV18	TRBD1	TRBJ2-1	CASSPRTGKNEQFF	TGTGCCAGCTCACCTAGGACAGGGAAGAATGAGCAGTTCTTC
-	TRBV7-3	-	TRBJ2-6	CASSLIPGFGANVLTF	TGTGCCAGCAGCTTAATTCCAGGGTTTGGGGCCAACGTCCTGACTTTC
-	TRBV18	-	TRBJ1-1	CASSPRTTNTEAFF	TGTGCCAGCTCACCACGGACAACGAACACTGAAGCTTTCTTT
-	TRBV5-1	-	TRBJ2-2	CASSTMTGRLAGELFF	TGCGCCAGCAGCACAATGACAGGGAGGTTAGCCGGGGAGCTGTTTTTT
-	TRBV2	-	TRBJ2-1	CASSGAGNEQFF	TGTGCCAGCAGTGGCGCTGGCAATGAGCAGTTCTTC
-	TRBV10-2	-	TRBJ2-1	CASIRELNYNEQFF	TGCGCCAGCATCCGGGAACTAAACTACAATGAGCAGTTCTTC
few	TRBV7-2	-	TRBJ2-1	CASSSSRDSRSNEQFF	TGTGCCAGCAGCTCCTCCAGAGACTCGCGGAGCAATGAGCAGTTCTTC
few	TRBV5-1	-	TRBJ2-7	CASSFAGMSSYEQYF	TGCGCCAGCAGCTTCGCAGGGATGAGCTCCTACGAGCAGTACTTC
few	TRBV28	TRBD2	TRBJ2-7	CASSGSGRAEQYF	TGTGCCAGCAGTGGAAGCGGGAGGGCCGAGCAGTACTTC
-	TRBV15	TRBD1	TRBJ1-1	CATSRLGQGAPMNTEAFF	TGTGCCACCAGCCGCCTGGGACAGGGTGCGCCAATGAACACTGAAGCTTTCTTT
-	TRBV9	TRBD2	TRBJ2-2	CASSVLAGSTGELFF	TGTGCCAGCAGCGTACTAGCGGGGTCCACCGGGGAGCTGTTTTTT